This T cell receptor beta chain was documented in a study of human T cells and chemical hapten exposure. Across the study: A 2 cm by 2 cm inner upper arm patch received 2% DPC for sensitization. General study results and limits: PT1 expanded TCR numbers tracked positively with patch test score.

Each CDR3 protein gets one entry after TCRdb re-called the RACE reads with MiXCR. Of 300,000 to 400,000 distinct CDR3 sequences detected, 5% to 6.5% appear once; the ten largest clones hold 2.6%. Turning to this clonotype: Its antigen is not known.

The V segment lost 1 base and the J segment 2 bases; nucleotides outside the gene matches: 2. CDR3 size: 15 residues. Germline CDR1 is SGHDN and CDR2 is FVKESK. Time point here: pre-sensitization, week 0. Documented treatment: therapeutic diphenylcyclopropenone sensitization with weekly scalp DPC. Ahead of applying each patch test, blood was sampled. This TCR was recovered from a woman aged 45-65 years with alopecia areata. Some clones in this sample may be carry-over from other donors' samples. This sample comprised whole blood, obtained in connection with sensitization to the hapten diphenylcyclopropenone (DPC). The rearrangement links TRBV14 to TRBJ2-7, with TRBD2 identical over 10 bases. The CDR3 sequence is CASSQALAGAYEQYF. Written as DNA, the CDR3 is TGTGCCAGCAGCCAAGCTCTAGCGGGAGCCTACGAGCAGTACTTC.